Listed below are T cell receptor beta chains from one sample, sequenced in a study of T cell repertoires in cytomegalovirus infection. MiXCR, run by TCRdb on the reads, gives a single entry per CDR3 protein. The sample yields about 150,000 distinct CDR3 sequences, roughly 17% seen once. Sequencing was carried out using CD8+ T cells from PBMCs. Every receptor here comes from a human donor in good health (CMV status not recorded). Some clones in this sample may be carry-over from other donors' samples. Each CDR3 is given with its conserved first and last residue. The D gene is left open where the match is weak. Clone size is not always given. Where it is, it says once, few, many or a class for expanded clones.

D: TRBD1; V: TRBV20-1; size: NA; J: TRBJ1-5; DNA: TGCAGTGCTTCTAAGGGGGACAGAGTTACCAATCAGCCCCAGCATTTT; CDR3: CSASKGDRVTNQPQHF
D: NA; V: TRBV20-1; size: NA; J: TRBJ2-7; DNA: TGCAGTGCTAGAGATCAAATAGGATCCTACGAGCAGTACTTC; CDR3: CSARDQIGSYEQYF
D: NA; V: TRBV11-1; size: NA; J: TRBJ2-1; DNA: TGTGCCAGCAGCTCCGACCTTCCGAGCTCCTACAATGAGCAGTTCTTC; CDR3: CASSSDLPSSYNEQFF
D: TRBD1; V: TRBV7-6; size: many; J: TRBJ1-4; DNA: TGTGCCAGCAGCGGGGGACAGGCTAATGAAAAACTGTTTTTT; CDR3: CASSGGQANEKLFF
D: NA; V: TRBV20-1; size: NA; J: TRBJ1-2; DNA: TGCAGTGCTAGAGCCTCGGGACGGGCGACTAACTATGGCTACACCTTC; CDR3: CSARASGRATNYGYTF
D: TRBD1; V: TRBV5-4; size: few; J: TRBJ1-2; DNA: TGTGCCAGCAGCTTACAGACGGACAGGACTTTTTTCTATGGCTACACCTTC; CDR3: CASSLQTDRTFFYGYTF
D: NA; V: TRBV7-6; size: NA; J: TRBJ2-7; DNA: TGTGCCAGCACCCAGACTCCTGGGGAGCAGTACTTC; CDR3: CASTQTPGEQYF
D: NA; V: TRBV19; size: few; J: TRBJ2-1; DNA: TGTGCCAGTAGTATGATGCCGGGTGGTTCTCCAGAGCAGTTCTTC; CDR3: CASSMMPGGSPEQFF
D: TRBD2; V: TRBV7-6; size: NA; J: TRBJ2-1; DNA: TGTGCCAGCAGCTTACTAGCGGGGGGAGGTTCCTACAATGAGCAGTTCTTC; CDR3: CASSLLAGGGSYNEQFF
D: TRBD2; V: TRBV7-6; size: NA; J: TRBJ2-3; DNA: TGTGCCAGCAGACACCCACTAGCGGGCAGCACAGATACGCAGTATTTT; CDR3: CASRHPLAGSTDTQYF
D: NA; V: TRBV7-9; size: NA; J: TRBJ2-5; DNA: TGTGCCAGCAGCCCCGGACTTACCCCGCGGGAGACCCAGTACTTC; CDR3: CASSPGLTPRETQYF
D: NA; V: TRBV7-2; size: many; J: TRBJ1-1; DNA: TGTGCCAGCAGCTTAAACAGGGACACTGAAGCTTTCTTT; CDR3: CASSLNRDTEAFF
D: TRBD2; V: TRBV5-6; size: NA; J: TRBJ2-1; DNA: TGTGCCAGCAGCTACGCTGTGACTAGCGGGACGGCCTACAATGAGCAGTTCTTC; CDR3: CASSYAVTSGTAYNEQFF
D: NA; V: TRBV6-2/TRBV6-3; size: NA; J: TRBJ2-1; DNA: TGTGCCAGCAGTCCCCTGTCTGGGTACAATGAGCAGTTCTTC; CDR3: CASSPLSGYNEQFF
D: NA; V: TRBV15; size: NA; J: TRBJ2-1; DNA: TGTGCCACCAGCGTCCCTCCGGGCGATGAGCAGTTCTTC; CDR3: CATSVPPGDEQFF
D: TRBD1; V: TRBV6-1; size: few; J: TRBJ2-7; DNA: TGTGCCAGCCGACTGCAGGGGGCTCCTACCGAGCAGTACTTC; CDR3: CASRLQGAPTEQYF
D: NA; V: TRBV12-5; size: NA; J: TRBJ2-6; DNA: TGTGCTAGTGGGGTCTCTGGGGCCAACGTCCTGACTTTC; CDR3: CASGVSGANVLTF
D: TRBD2; V: TRBV20-1; size: NA; J: TRBJ2-3; DNA: TGCAGTGCTAGAAAGCGGGAGCATACGCAGTATTTT; CDR3: CSARKREHTQYF
D: TRBD2; V: TRBV7-6; size: NA; J: TRBJ2-1; DNA: TGTGCCAGCAGCCTGCGACCGGGGACTAGGCTCGACAATGAGCAGTTCTTC; CDR3: CASSLRPGTRLDNEQFF
D: TRBD2; V: TRBV7-6; size: NA; J: TRBJ2-7; DNA: TGTGCCAGCAGCCCGGGTAGCGGGAGCTACTACGAGCAGTACTTC; CDR3: CASSPGSGSYYEQYF
D: NA; V: TRBV4-3; size: few; J: TRBJ1-5; DNA: TGCGCCAGCAGCGACGGACATGATCAGCCCCAGCATTTT; CDR3: CASSDGHDQPQHF
D: NA; V: TRBV6-2/TRBV6-3; size: few; J: TRBJ1-1; DNA: TGTGCCAGCAGTTGGACCGGGACGACGGAAGCTTTCTTT; CDR3: CASSWTGTTEAFF
D: NA; V: TRBV6-2/TRBV6-3; size: NA; J: TRBJ2-5; DNA: TGTGCCAGCAGTTACCCCCCCGCGGGGCCCAGGAAGACCCAGTACTTC; CDR3: CASSYPPAGPRKTQYF
D: NA; V: TRBV6-2/TRBV6-3; size: NA; J: TRBJ1-2; DNA: TGTGCCAGCAGTTACTCGCGCCCGGGGCCCTATGGCTACACCTTC; CDR3: CASSYSRPGPYGYTF
D: TRBD1; V: TRBV7-2; size: NA; J: TRBJ2-1; DNA: TGTGCCAGCAGCTTAGAATCAGGACAGGCCTACAATGAGCAGTTCTTC; CDR3: CASSLESGQAYNEQFF
D: TRBD2; V: TRBV12-5; size: few; J: TRBJ2-5; DNA: TGTGCTAGTGGTTTGGGGGCCGGGACTAGCGACTTC; CDR3: CASGLGAGTSDF
D: NA; V: TRBV12-3/TRBV12-4; size: once; J: TRBJ1-1; DNA: TGTGCCAGCAGTGTAGCAGACACTGAAGCTTCCTTT; CDR3: CASSVADTEASF
D: NA; V: TRBV7-9; size: NA; J: TRBJ2-5; DNA: TGTGCCAGCAGCCAGGGCAATGGTCAGGGGCGAGAGACCCAGTACTTC; CDR3: CASSQGNGQGRETQYF
D: TRBD1; V: TRBV7-2; size: NA; J: TRBJ1-1; DNA: TGTGCCAGCAGCTTAGACAGGGGTAGTGAAGCTTTCTTT; CDR3: CASSLDRGSEAFF
D: NA; V: TRBV11-2; size: few; J: TRBJ2-7; DNA: TGTGCCACCACTGGACGGAGCTCCTACGAGCAGTACTTC; CDR3: CATTGRSSYEQYF
D: TRBD1; V: TRBV7-9; size: NA; J: TRBJ1-4; DNA: TGTGCCAGCAGCGCCAAAACAGGGGATGTTGACGAAAAACTGTTTTTT; CDR3: CASSAKTGDVDEKLFF
D: NA; V: TRBV7-9; size: NA; J: TRBJ2-5; DNA: TGTGCCAGCAGCTTAGGAGCTTCGCCGGGAGTAACGCCCCAGTACTTC; CDR3: CASSLGASPGVTPQYF
D: TRBD1; V: TRBV28; size: many; J: TRBJ1-5; DNA: TGTGCCAGCAGTCCACAGGGGAATCAGCCCCAGCATTTT; CDR3: CASSPQGNQPQHF
D: NA; V: TRBV6-2/TRBV6-3; size: NA; J: TRBJ1-1; DNA: TGTGCCAGCAGTCCACCTCCATCGAACACTGAAGCTTTCTTT; CDR3: CASSPPPSNTEAFF
D: NA; V: TRBV10-3; size: NA; J: TRBJ1-1; DNA: TGTGCCATCAGTGAAGGTGCGGGACCGGCTGAAGCTTTCTTT; CDR3: CAISEGAGPAEAFF
D: NA; V: TRBV7-9; size: NA; J: TRBJ2-1; DNA: TGTGCCAGCGGAACAAGGGGAAGCTCCTACAATGAGCAGTTCTTC; CDR3: CASGTRGSSYNEQFF
D: NA; V: TRBV6-5; size: NA; J: TRBJ1-4; DNA: TGTGCCAGCAGTTACTCGAGGGTAGGCGAAAAACTGTTTTTT; CDR3: CASSYSRVGEKLFF
D: NA; V: TRBV6-6; size: NA; J: TRBJ2-5; DNA: TGTGCCAGCAGTTATTTGGGGGGCGAGACCCAGTACTTC; CDR3: CASSYLGGETQYF
D: NA; V: TRBV7-9; size: few; J: TRBJ1-1; DNA: TGTGCCAGCAGCTTAGGACAGGTTGCTATGAACACTGAAGCTTTCTTT; CDR3: CASSLGQVAMNTEAFF
D: NA; V: TRBV6-5; size: few; J: TRBJ2-6; DNA: TGTGCCAGCAATCCCCTCACCTTTTGGGATGGGGCCAACGTCCTGACTTTC; CDR3: CASNPLTFWDGANVLTF
D: TRBD2; V: TRBV6-2/TRBV6-3; size: NA; J: TRBJ2-7; DNA: TGTGCCAGCAGTCCAGCCGGGGGGGACTACGAGCAGTACTTC; CDR3: CASSPAGGDYEQYF
D: NA; V: TRBV7-2; size: NA; J: TRBJ2-7; DNA: TGTGCCAGCACCCACTCATACGAGCAGTACTTC; CDR3: CASTHSYEQYF
D: NA; V: TRBV4-1; size: NA; J: TRBJ2-7; DNA: TGCGCCAGCAGCCAAGGGTCCCAGGACGAGCAGTACTTC; CDR3: CASSQGSQDEQYF
D: NA; V: TRBV10-3; size: few; J: TRBJ1-5; DNA: TGTGCCATCAGCCGTAGGGACTCAGGGCCCCAGCATTTT; CDR3: CAISRRDSGPQHF
D: NA; V: TRBV6-2/TRBV6-3; size: few; J: TRBJ2-7; DNA: TGTGCCAGCAGACTCCTGGGTGGACTAACCTACGAGCAGTACTTC; CDR3: CASRLLGGLTYEQYF
D: NA; V: TRBV28; size: few; J: TRBJ2-1; DNA: TGTGCCAGCAGTTTAAGAAATGAGCAGTTCTTC; CDR3: CASSLRNEQFF
D: NA; V: TRBV6-2/TRBV6-3; size: few; J: TRBJ2-1; DNA: TGTGCCAGCAGTTACCGGGACGTCTCCTACAATGAGCAGTTCTTC; CDR3: CASSYRDVSYNEQFF
D: TRBD1; V: TRBV2; size: NA; J: TRBJ2-4; DNA: TGTGCCAGCCGGGACAGGACCAAAAACATTCAGTACTTC; CDR3: CASRDRTKNIQYF
D: NA; V: TRBV12-3/TRBV12-4; size: NA; J: TRBJ2-1; DNA: TGTGCCAGCAGCGCCTCCGGAGAGAATGAGCAGTTCTTC; CDR3: CASSASGENEQFF
D: NA; V: TRBV6-2/TRBV6-3; size: NA; J: TRBJ2-3; DNA: TGTGCCAGCACCCCGAGCTCGAGCACAGATACGCAGTATTTT; CDR3: CASTPSSSTDTQYF
D: NA; V: TRBV28; size: NA; J: TRBJ2-1; DNA: TGTGCCAGCAGTTTCGTGGGCGGTGAGCAGTTCTTC; CDR3: CASSFVGGEQFF
D: TRBD2; V: TRBV7-6; size: NA; J: TRBJ2-1; DNA: TGTGCCAGCAGCCGGACTAGCGGGAGCCTTCACGATGAGCAGTTCTTC; CDR3: CASSRTSGSLHDEQFF
D: NA; V: TRBV7-2; size: NA; J: TRBJ2-7; DNA: TGTGCCAGCAGTTATAACTACGAGCAGTACTTC; CDR3: CASSYNYEQYF
D: NA; V: TRBV7-9; size: few; J: TRBJ1-4; DNA: TGTGCCAGCAGCTTACTGGGGGCTGAAAAACTGTTTTTT; CDR3: CASSLLGAEKLFF